One and the same sample provided the 2 T cell receptor beta chains below, sequenced in a study of blood T cell repertoires in COVID-19. Libraries were prepared by immunoSEQ multiplex PCR; TCRdb keeps only in-frame clonotypes and omits some of them. The sample lists 100,000 to 150,000 clones, approximately 88% occurring once. Source material: peripheral blood. All receptors derive from a man aged 45-65 years with acute or convalescent COVID-19.

The gene calls are TRBV5-1 and TRBJ2-5, with D unresolved. This CDR3 is built from 13 residues. Germline V CDR1 and CDR2: SGHRS, YFSETQ. Trimming left V 3 bases short and J 2 bases short, with 8 bases between. The chain's CDR3 is CASSSGTQETQYF. The CDR3 bases are TGCGCCAGCAGCTCCGGTACTCAAGAGACCCAGTACTTC.

The chain links TRBV5-1 to TRBJ2-1; 8 bases are a match to TRBD1. The CDR3 is made up of 15 amino acids. Trimming took 8 bases from V and 4 from J; bases not matched to a gene: 11. The germline V gene encodes CDR1 SGHRS and CDR2 YFSETQ. CDR3 amino acids: CASSDQGAVYNEQFF. The CDR3 coding sequence is TGCGCCAGTAGTGACCAGGGGGCGGTATACAATGAGCAGTTCTTC.